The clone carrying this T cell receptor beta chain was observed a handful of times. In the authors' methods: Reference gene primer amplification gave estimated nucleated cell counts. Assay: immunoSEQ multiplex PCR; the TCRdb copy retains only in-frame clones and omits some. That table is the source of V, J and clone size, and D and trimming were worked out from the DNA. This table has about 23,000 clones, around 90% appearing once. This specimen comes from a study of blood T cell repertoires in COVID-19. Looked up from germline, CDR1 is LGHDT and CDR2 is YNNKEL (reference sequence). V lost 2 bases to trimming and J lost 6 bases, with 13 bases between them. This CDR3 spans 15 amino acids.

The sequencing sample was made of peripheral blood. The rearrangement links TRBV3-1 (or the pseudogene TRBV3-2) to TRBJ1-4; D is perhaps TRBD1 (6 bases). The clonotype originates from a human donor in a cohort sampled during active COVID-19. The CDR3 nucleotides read TGTGCCAGCAGCCAAAGGCAGGGGAGGGATGAAAAACTGTTTTTT. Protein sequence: CASSQRQGRDEKLFF.